This is a list of T cell receptor beta chains from one sample in a study of cytomegalovirus exposure and HLA in healthy donors. The table came from immunoSEQ multiplex PCR; TCRdb's copy has only in-frame clones and leaves some out. The repertoire holds 130,000 or so clones, with around 90% as singletons. Sample: PBMCs. These receptor sequences come from a woman aged 18-29 years in good health and CMV-seronegative. The CDR3 runs from the conserved cysteine through the conserved F or W. A D gene is named only where the DNA matches it firmly. Size is omitted from some rows. Given values are once, few, many or a class for expanded clones.

CDR3 protein	CDR3 DNA	clone size	V gene	J gene	D gene
CASSTSRDRATTGELFF	TGTGCCAGTAGTACCTCCCGGGACAGGGCTACCACCGGGGAGCTGTTTTTT	once	TRBV19	TRBJ2-2	TRBD1
CASSVDKVATSTDTQYF	TGTGCCAGCAGCGTCGATAAGGTAGCGACGAGCACAGATACGCAGTATTTT	NA	TRBV9	TRBJ2-3	NA
CASSEMTSGAYNEQFF	TGTGCCAGCAGTGAAATGACTAGCGGCGCCTACAATGAGCAGTTCTTC	few	TRBV6-1	TRBJ2-1	TRBD2
CASRQGPTEAFF	TGTGCCAGCAGACAGGGGCCCACTGAAGCTTTCTTT	NA	TRBV6-5	TRBJ1-1	TRBD1
CSAMENEQFF	TGCAGTGCTATGGAGAATGAGCAGTTCTTC	NA	TRBV20-1	TRBJ2-1	NA
CASSVEGGSSYNEQFF	TGTGCCAGCAGCGTAGAAGGCGGGAGCTCCTACAATGAGCAGTTCTTC	once	TRBV9	TRBJ2-1	TRBD2
CAISDPKGMATGELFF	TGTGCCATCAGTGATCCGAAGGGGATGGCCACCGGGGAGCTGTTTTTT	NA	TRBV10-3	TRBJ2-2	NA
CASSGSGSYEQYF	TGTGCCAGCAGTGGGAGCGGGAGCTACGAGCAGTACTTC	NA	TRBV2	TRBJ2-7	TRBD2
CASSRLSGANVLTF	TGTGCCAGCAGTCGGTTGTCTGGGGCCAACGTCCTGACTTTC	NA	TRBV6-5	TRBJ2-6	NA
CASRENSEEQYF	TGTGCCAGCAGGGAGAATAGCGAAGAGCAGTACTTC	NA	TRBV2	TRBJ2-7	NA
CASSSPTESNYGYTF	TGTGCCAGCAGCTCTCCGACAGAATCTAACTATGGCTACACCTTC	NA	TRBV5-4	TRBJ1-2	NA
CASSSHSGTGASQPQHF	TGTGCCAGCAGCTCGCATTCCGGGACAGGGGCGAGTCAGCCCCAGCATTTT	NA	TRBV5-8	TRBJ1-5	TRBD1
CASSPYGTGGYGYTF	TGTGCCAGCAGCCCCTACGGGACAGGGGGCTATGGCTACACCTTC	NA	TRBV7-2	TRBJ1-2	TRBD1
CASSTDLNTEAFF	TGTGCCAGCTCAACAGATTTGAACACTGAAGCTTTCTTT	NA	TRBV18	TRBJ1-1	NA
CASSVEKQLMDTQYF	TGTGCCAGCAGCGTAGAAAAGCAATTGATGGATACGCAGTATTTT	NA	TRBV9	TRBJ2-3	NA
CASSPSGPSSYEQYF	TGTGCCAGCAGCCCTAGCGGTCCTAGCTCCTACGAGCAGTACTTC	NA	TRBV7-2	TRBJ2-7	TRBD2
CASSPGGSYNEQFF	TGCGCCAGCAGCCCAGGGGGCTCCTACAATGAGCAGTTCTTC	NA	TRBV4-3	TRBJ2-1	TRBD1
CATTQGSYEQYF	TGTGCCACCACCCAGGGGTCCTACGAGCAGTACTTC	NA	TRBV7-9	TRBJ2-7	NA
CASSLEQASGRALPYEQYF	TGTGCCAGCAGCTTAGAACAGGCTAGCGGGAGGGCCTTGCCCTACGAGCAGTACTTC	NA	TRBV11-2	TRBJ2-7	TRBD2
CASSTRQGDTDTQYF	TGTGCCAGTAGTACGCGACAGGGAGATACAGATACGCAGTATTTT	NA	TRBV19	TRBJ2-3	TRBD1
CASSPGLAGGSRTDTQYF	TGTGCCAGCAGCCCAGGACTAGCGGGAGGCTCTAGGACAGATACGCAGTATTTT	NA	TRBV11-3	TRBJ2-3	TRBD2
CASSYGQGAVNYGYTF	TGTGCCAGCAGTTACGGACAGGGGGCCGTCAACTATGGCTACACCTTC	NA	TRBV6-5	TRBJ1-2	TRBD1
CASSLEPTVNTQYF	TGTGCCAGCAGCTTGGAGCCCACAGTCAATACGCAGTATTTT	NA	TRBV5-4	TRBJ2-3	NA
CASSLASGGPDTQYF	TGTGCCAGCAGTTTAGCTAGCGGAGGACCAGATACGCAGTATTTT	once	TRBV28	TRBJ2-3	TRBD2
CASSEELPLAEAFF	TGTGCCAGCAGTGAAGAGCTGCCTCTGGCTGAAGCTTTCTTT	NA	TRBV2	TRBJ1-1	NA
CASSPPSASRNEQFF	TGTGCCAGCTCACCCCCCTCGGCTAGCAGAAATGAGCAGTTCTTC	NA	TRBV18	TRBJ2-1	NA
CASSLVAGVPTTNEKLFF	TGTGCCAGCAGTTTGGTGGCAGGGGTCCCCACAACTAATGAAAAACTGTTTTTT	NA	TRBV28	TRBJ1-4	NA
CASSQLGTGGEKLFF	TGCGCCAGCAGCCAACTAGGGACAGGGGGCGAAAAACTGTTTTTT	NA	TRBV4-1	TRBJ1-4	TRBD1
CASSAGTGNQPQHF	TGTGCCAGCAGTGCAGGGACAGGCAATCAGCCCCAGCATTTT	NA	TRBV6-1	TRBJ1-5	TRBD1
CASSPGTPNTEAFF	TGTGCCAGCTCACCAGGGACTCCGAACACTGAAGCTTTCTTT	NA	TRBV18	TRBJ1-1	NA
CASSLGGGNGNQPQHF	TGTGCCAGCAGCTTGGGGGGGGGCAACGGCAATCAGCCCCAGCATTTT	NA	TRBV7-8	TRBJ1-5	NA
CAWSLGQGEGYTF	TGTGCCTGGAGTCTTGGACAGGGGGAGGGCTACACCTTC	NA	TRBV30	TRBJ1-2	TRBD1
CASSLQGFGRETQYF	TGTGCCAGCAGCTTGCAGGGGTTCGGACGAGAGACCCAGTACTTC	NA	TRBV5-4	TRBJ2-5	NA
CASSLELPSSGNTIYF	TGCGCCAGCAGCTTGGAGCTTCCGAGCTCTGGAAACACCATATATTTT	NA	TRBV5-1	TRBJ1-3	NA
CASSISQGQPQHF	TGTGCCAGTAGTATCTCACAGGGTCAGCCCCAGCATTTT	NA	TRBV19	TRBJ1-5	NA
CASSPRGTGELFF	TGTGCCAGCAGCCCTCGAGGGACCGGGGAGCTGTTTTTT	NA	TRBV9	TRBJ2-2	NA
CASIPGQGLNTEAFF	TGCGCCAGTATCCCGGGACAGGGGCTGAACACTGAAGCTTTCTTT	NA	TRBV5-1	TRBJ1-1	TRBD1
CASSEARVFYEQYF	TGTGCCAGCAGTGAAGCTCGCGTATTCTACGAGCAGTACTTC	NA	TRBV2	TRBJ2-7	NA
CASSQVTSEYEQYF	TGCGCCAGCAGCCAAGTAACTAGCGAGTACGAGCAGTACTTC	NA	TRBV4-1	TRBJ2-7	TRBD2
CASSLVRGREQFF	TGTGCCAGCAGCTTGGTGCGGGGCAGAGAGCAGTTCTTC	few	TRBV5-5	TRBJ2-1	NA
CASSGGNTGELFF	TGTGCCAGCAGTGGCGGGAACACCGGGGAGCTGTTTTTT	NA	TRBV6-1	TRBJ2-2	NA
CASSYSGQETQYF	TGTGCCAGCAGTTATTCGGGGCAAGAGACCCAGTACTTC	NA	TRBV7-7	TRBJ2-5	NA
CASSFQGQGLSDEQFF	TGCGCCAGCAGCTTTCAAGGACAGGGGTTATCCGATGAGCAGTTCTTC	NA	TRBV5-1	TRBJ2-1	TRBD1